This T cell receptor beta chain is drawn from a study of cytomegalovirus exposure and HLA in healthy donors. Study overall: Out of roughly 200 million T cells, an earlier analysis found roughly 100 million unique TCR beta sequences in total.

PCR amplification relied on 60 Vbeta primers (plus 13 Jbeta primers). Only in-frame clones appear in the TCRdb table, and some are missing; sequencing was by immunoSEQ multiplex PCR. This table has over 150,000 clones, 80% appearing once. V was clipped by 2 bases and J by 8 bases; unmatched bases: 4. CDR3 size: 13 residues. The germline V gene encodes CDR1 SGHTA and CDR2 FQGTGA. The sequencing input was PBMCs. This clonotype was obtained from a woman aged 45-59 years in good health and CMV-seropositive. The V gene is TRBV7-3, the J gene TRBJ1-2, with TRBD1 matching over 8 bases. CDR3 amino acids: CASSLQGAEGYTF. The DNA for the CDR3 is TGTGCCAGCAGCTTACAGGGGGCAGAAGGCTACACCTTC.